These 17 T cell receptor beta chains share one sample of origin, sequenced in a study of T-cell reconstitution after alpha-beta-depleted transplantation in children (TCRdb year 2016). Library prep was done by PCR. TCRdb shows the sequencer as Illumina HiSeq 2500. TCR library preparation used molecular barcoding, with unique molecular identifiers applied to normalize quantification of the TCRbeta repertoire. TCRdb passed the public sequencing reads through fastp at Q25 and MiXCR, retaining productive beta sequences. Rows with one shared CDR3 protein collapse into an entry with the most common genes and DNA. This sample lists 200,000 to 300,000 distinct CDR3 sequences; approximately 12% were detected once. The ten largest clones add up to 2% to 3% of the sample. Sample: PBMCs from the stem cell graft donor, taken from the stem cell graft. The origin of the receptors is a human donor who donated a stem cell graft to a child with acute lymphoblastic leukemia.

This clonotype occurred a few times. J is TRBJ2-1 and V is TRBV14; the D gene is possibly TRBD2 (6 bases). The CDR3 has 17 amino acids. Germline-derived CDR1 and CDR2 are SGHDN and FVKESK. Trimming pared 3 bases from V and 2 bases from J, leaving 17 bases between. The CDR3 DNA reads as TGTGCCAGCAGCCATTTCCGCGGGGCGGTCGCCTACAATGAGCAGTTCTTC. Its translation: CASSHFRGAVAYNEQFF.

This clonotype came up many times. The J gene is TRBJ1-2, the V gene TRBV20-1; the D gene is possibly TRBD1 (6 bases). The CDR3 extends over 15 amino acids. Trimming left V 1 base short and J 7 bases short, with 19 bases between. CDR1 is DFQATT, CDR2 SNEGSKA, per germline (reference sequence). The CDR3 protein is CSARVSVGDKGGYTF. The CDR3 coding sequence is TGCAGTGCTAGAGTGTCGGTAGGGGACAAAGGTGGCTACACCTTC.

This clonotype was found many times. The gene calls are TRBV6-5 and TRBJ1-1, with a possible D match to TRBD1 (5 bases). Trimming shortened V by 6 bases and J by 7 bases, and 9 bases separated the two germline ends. The CDR3 covers 11 residues. Germline CDR1 MNHEY, CDR2 SVGAGI. DNA for the CDR3: TGTGCCAGCAGCCGGGGCTTTGAAGCTTTCTTT. Translation: CASSRGFEAFF.

This clonotype has more than one count but fewer than ten. The chain joins TRBV7-2 to TRBJ2-5; D possibly corresponds to TRBD2 (7 bases). V lost 4 bases, J lost 5 bases, and 20 bases lay in between. The V gene's germline CDR1 is SGHTA and CDR2 FQGNSA. The CDR3 runs 16 residues. The CDR3 nucleotides read TGTGCCAGCAGCTCTCTAGGGAGGGGGAGGTGGGAGACCCAGTACTTC. Encoded protein: CASSSLGRGRWETQYF.

This clonotype has a count of ten or more. The chain joins TRBV7-9 to TRBJ1-6; tentatively, D is TRBD1 (5 bases). CDR1 and CDR2 (germline): SEHNR, FQNEAQ (reference sequence). Deletions cut 1 base from V and 7 bases from J, with 5 bases between. The CDR3 is 13 residues long. CDR3 in amino acids: CASSLGGNSPLHF. The CDR3 nucleotides are TGTGCCAGCAGCTTAGGGGGGAATTCACCCCTCCACTTT.

This chain uses TRBV12-3 or TRBV12-4 with TRBJ2-2; D gene ambiguous. The CDR3 runs 13 residues. V was clipped by 3 bases and J by 4 bases, with 6 bases between them. The CDR3 DNA is TGTGCCAGCAGTTTGTCCGTCACCGGGGAGCTGTTTTTT. Protein sequence: CASSLSVTGELFF.

This clonotype was seen a handful of times. The chain links TRBV4-2 to TRBJ1-4, with 9 positions matching TRBD1. This CDR3 is built from 19 residues. V dropped 2 bases and J dropped 2; count of bases not matched to a gene: 12. Germline V gives CDR1 LGHNA, CDR2 YNFKEQ. The DNA for the CDR3 is TGTGCCAGCAGCCAACCCTTACCGGGACAGGGAGCTACTAATGAAAAACTGTTTTTT. This translates into CASSQPLPGQGATNEKLFF.

This clonotype was seen at least ten times. V gene TRBV24-1 combines with J gene TRBJ2-3; D might be TRBD2 (5 bases). The CDR3 is 14 amino acids. Germline V gene lookup returns CDR1 KGHDR and CDR2 SFDVKD. V was pared by 5 bases and J by 2 bases, with 10 bases between. As DNA, the CDR3 is TGTGCCACCAGTGTAGGAGGAGCCACAGATACGCAGTATTTT. Amino acid sequence: CATSVGGATDTQYF.

This clonotype was observed many times. The chain uses TRBV11-1 and TRBJ1-1; D call uncertain. CDR1 is SGHAT and CDR2 is FQDESV in the germline V gene (reference sequence). This CDR3 is 13 amino acids long. V was cut by 6 bases and J by 1 base, with 9 bases left in between. The DNA of the CDR3 is TGTGCCAGCAGTCAACGGAGGAACACTGAAGCTTTCTTT. Translation gives CASSQRRNTEAFF.

This clonotype was observed many times. The rearrangement joins TRBV7-2 to TRBJ2-5; 10 bases line up with TRBD1. The CDR3 runs 17 residues. After removal of 3 bases from V and 1 base from J, the junction contained 8 bases not matched to a gene. Germline V gives CDR1 SGHTA, CDR2 FQGNSA. The chain's CDR3 is CASSLTRTGGVQETQYF. CDR3 sequence (DNA): TGTGCCAGCAGCTTGACCAGGACAGGGGGGGTCCAAGAGACCCAGTACTTC.

This chain uses TRBV7-9 with TRBJ2-3; 7 bases agree with TRBD2. The CDR3 runs to 14 residues. Germline V gene data show CDR1 as SEHNR and CDR2 as FQNEAQ (reference sequence). V was clipped by 7 bases and J by 2 bases; unmatched bases: 6. The CDR3 loop is CASTPGLTTDTQYF. CDR3 bases: TGTGCCAGCACCCCGGGACTAACCACAGATACGCAGTATTTT. Variable domain in full (rest from reference TRBV7-9 and TRBJ2-3): DTGVSQNPRHKITKRGQNVTFRCDPISEHNRLYWYRQTLGQGPEFLTYFQNEAQLEKSRLLSDRFSAERPKGSFSTLEIQRTEQGDSAMYLCASTPGLTTDTQYFGPGTRLTVL.

This clonotype showed up many times. This chain joins TRBV12-3 or TRBV12-4 and TRBJ2-1; 14 bases are shared with TRBD2. V shed 7 bases, J shed 8 bases, and the junction held 13 bases outside the gene matches. The CDR3 is 17 residues long. This CDR3 is CASTGLAGVGDPDEQFF. In nucleotides, the CDR3 is TGTGCCAGCACGGGACTAGCGGGAGTTGGCGACCCGGATGAGCAGTTCTTC.

The V gene is TRBV5-1, the J gene TRBJ2-7; 11 nucleotides align to TRBD1. Trimming removed 4 bases from V and 4 bases from J; junction bases left unmatched: 4. Germline CDR1 reads SGHRS; CDR2 reads YFSETQ. This CDR3 contains 14 residues. The CDR3 DNA follows: TGCGCCAGCAGCAAGGGACAGGGGGTTTACGAGCAGTACTTC. Amino acids: CASSKGQGVYEQYF.

This clonotype was recorded only once. The CDR3 loop is CASSPPLEANVLTF. The CDR3 coding sequence is TGTGCCAGCAGTCCGCCTTTGGAGGCCAACGTCCTGACTTTC. V and J are TRBV6-1 and TRBJ2-6; D not certain. In germline, CDR1 is MNHNS, CDR2 SASEGT. Trimming took 5 bases from V and 6 from J, leaving 11 bases between them. The CDR3 totals 14 residues.

Note on this clonotype: A clone one base away is much larger, so this may be a read error. The V gene is TRBV11-2, the J gene TRBJ2-7; 10 bases map to TRBD1. The CDR3 extends over 15 amino acids. Germline CDR1 SGHAT, CDR2 FQNNGV. In DNA form, the CDR3 reads TGTGCCACCAGCTCAGGACAGGGGGTATCCTACGAGCAGTACTTC. Its translation is CATSSGQGVSYEQYF.

In this sample, this clonotype turned up many times. V gene TRBV5-1 combines with J gene TRBJ1-4; the D gene is possibly TRBD1 (5 bases). The CDR3 sequence is 14 residues long. Trimming left V 4 bases short and J 8 bases short, with 15 bases between. The germline V gene has CDR1 SGHRS and CDR2 YFSETQ. Here the CDR3 reads CASSQGSRGEKLFF. CDR3 coding DNA: TGCGCCAGCAGCCAGGGAAGTCGGGGGGAAAAACTGTTTTTT.

The rearrangement uses TRBV7-3 and TRBJ2-1, with 12 bases matching TRBD2. The CDR3 spans 15 residues. In germline, CDR1 is SGHTA, CDR2 FQGTGA. Trimming removed 5 bases from V and 6 bases from J; junction bases left unmatched: 5. CDR3: CASSVLAGGSNEQFF. As DNA, the CDR3 is TGTGCCAGCAGCGTGCTAGCGGGAGGGTCCAATGAGCAGTTCTTC.